The 24 T cell receptor beta chains listed next were all sequenced from one sample in a study of blood T cell repertoires in COVID-19. Some clones are missing from TCRdb's copy, which holds only in-frame ones; the method was immunoSEQ multiplex PCR. The sample has about 250,000 clones; about 89% are singletons. Sequenced material: peripheral blood. These receptors came from a man younger than 40 with acute or convalescent COVID-19.

The gene calls are TRBV6-5 and TRBJ2-2, with D uncertain. The CDR3 covers 11 residues. CDR1 MNHEY and CDR2 SVGAGI come from the germline V gene. With 6 bases removed from V and 4 bases from J, the gap between germline ends came to 3 bases. CDR3 nucleotide sequence: TGTGCCAGCAGCAGCACCGGGGAGCTGTTTTTT. It is translated as CASSSTGELFF.

The chain couples TRBV7-2 to TRBJ2-2, with TRBD1 matching over 7 bases. The trim removed 10 bases at V and 4 bases at J, leaving 18 bases unmatched. Germline V lookup: CDR1 SGHTA, CDR2 FQGNSA. The CDR3 has 17 amino acids. The DNA for the CDR3 is TGTGCCACCAGTTCGGGACAGCCTCCCCGGGTCACCGGGGAGCTGTTTTTT. This codes for CATSSGQPPRVTGELFF.

This CDR3 reads CASSAGLAGGYEQYF. CDR3 nucleotides: TGTGCCAGTAGTGCCGGACTAGCGGGGGGCTACGAGCAGTACTTC. The chain has TRBV19 and TRBJ2-7; 14 bases match TRBD2. The CDR3 has 15 residues. With 5 bases clipped from V and 3 bases from J, the junction kept 3 bases outside the gene matches. Germline V CDR1 and CDR2: LNHDA, SQIVND (reference sequence).

The chain recombines TRBV19 with TRBJ2-1; D call uncertain. The germline V gene encodes CDR1 LNHDA and CDR2 SQIVND (reference sequence). The CDR3 runs 11 residues. The V gene lost 3 bases and the J gene lost 7 bases, with 4 bases spanning the gap. The CDR3 region has the DNA TGTGCCAGTAGTATTATGAATGAGCAGTTCTTC. Amino acid sequence: CASSIMNEQFF.

The chain carries TRBV1 and TRBJ2-1; no check of the table's D call, TRBD2, against the DNA was made. TRBV1 is classified as a pseudogene. The CDR3 covers 17 residues. The CDR3, as DNA: TGCACCAGCAGCCAAGATAAACGGGGGGGCCCTTGCAATGAGCAGTTCTTC. Translated: CTSSQDKRGGPCNEQFF.

In nucleotides, the CDR3 is TGTGCCAGCAGCCCCCTCTTCGGTCAGCCCCAGCATTTT. This sequence encodes CASSPLFGQPQHF. The chain joins TRBV7-9 to TRBJ1-5; D uncertain. Germline V CDR1 and CDR2: SEHNR, FQNEAQ (reference sequence). V lost 5 bases to trimming and J lost 6 bases, with 11 bases between them. The CDR3 totals 13 residues.

The chain employs TRBV5-8 and TRBJ2-1, with 15 nucleotides matching TRBD2. CDR1 is SGHTS and CDR2 is YDEGEE in the germline V gene. V lost 3 bases to trimming and J lost 6 bases; unmatched junction nucleotides: 1. The CDR3 spans 15 residues. CDR3 amino acids: CASSWGLAGGNEQFF. In DNA, the CDR3 is TGTGCCAGCAGCTGGGGACTAGCGGGGGGCAATGAGCAGTTCTTC.

About this clone: This CDR3 is also generated by other DNA sequences in the sample. V and J are TRBV6-5 and TRBJ2-7; TRBD1 is a possible D gene (6 bases). Germline CDR1 MNHEY, CDR2 SVGAGI. V shed 2 bases and J shed 2 bases, with 10 bases lying between them. The CDR3 extends over 14 amino acids. CDR3 nucleotide sequence: TGTGCCAGCAGTTACGCCAGGGGTCCCTACGAGCAGTACTTC. It yields the protein CASSYARGPYEQYF.

The gene calls are TRBV13 and TRBJ2-3, with 7 bases identical to TRBD2. CDR1 and CDR2 (germline): PRHDT, FYEKMQ (reference sequence). Germline trimming cut 4 bases from V and 5 bases from J; bases unmatched to any gene: 9. The CDR3 is made up of 15 amino acids. This chain's CDR3 is CASSYTSDRRDTQYF. CDR3 in DNA: TGTGCCAGCAGCTACACTAGCGATAGAAGAGATACGCAGTATTTT.

V usage is TRBV5-1 and J usage is TRBJ2-2, with 10 bases identical to TRBD2. Germline-derived CDR1 and CDR2 are SGHRS and YFSETQ. This CDR3 spans 17 amino acids. Trimming at V came to 2 bases and at J to 7 bases, leaving 11 bases not matched to a gene. The chain's CDR3 is CASSLAGGPGIGGELFF. DNA for the CDR3: TGCGCCAGCAGCTTAGCGGGAGGGCCTGGGATCGGCGGGGAGCTGTTTTTT.

This clone was observed once. V gene TRBV2 combines with J gene TRBJ2-7, with D possibly matching TRBD1 (6 bases). Per germline, CDR1 SNHLY and CDR2 FYNNEI. Trimming shortened V by 6 bases and J by 3 bases, and 12 bases separated the two germline ends. This CDR3 has 13 residues. CDR3 bases: TGTGCCAGCAGGGCAGGGGAACGCTACGAGCAGTACTTC. Translated: CASRAGERYEQYF. Full variable domain (remainder filled in from reference TRBV2 and TRBJ2-7): EPEVTQTPSHQVTQMGQEVILRCVPISNHLYFYWYRQILGQKVEFLVSFYNNEISEKSEIFDDQFSVERPDGSNFTLKIRSTKLEDSAMYFCASRAGERYEQYFGPGTRLTVT.

The chain recombines TRBV30 with TRBJ1-1; D gene unclear. From germline, CDR1 is GTSNPN and CDR2 SVGIG (reference sequence). The CDR3 extends over 15 amino acids. V was cut by 3 bases and J by 5 bases, with 19 bases left in between. The CDR3 coding sequence is TGTGCCTGGAGGCGGAGCCGTGGAGGGTTAACTGAAGCTTTCTTT. This translates into CAWRRSRGGLTEAFF.

This clone was seen just once. The chain is built from TRBV27 and TRBJ1-1, with D possibly being TRBD1 (6 bases). The germline V and J ends were trimmed by 7 bases and 2 bases, with 17 bases remaining between them. The CDR3 spans 15 residues. Germline-derived CDR1 and CDR2 are MNHEY and SMNVEV (reference sequence). CDR3 bases: TGTGCCAGCAAGACAGGCAGGGCCACTAACACTGAAGCTTTCTTT. Residues: CASKTGRATNTEAFF.

The chain couples TRBV15 to TRBJ2-7; 11 bases line up with TRBD1. The CDR3 covers 16 residues. Germline CDR1 is LNHNV and CDR2 is YYDKDF (reference sequence). Trimming at V came to 0 bases and at J to 7 bases, leaving 8 bases not matched to a gene. CDR3 residues: CATSRDRDRGVREQYF. CDR3 coding DNA: TGTGCCACCAGCAGAGACCGGGACAGGGGGGTTAGGGAGCAGTACTTC.

This chain uses TRBV29-1 with TRBJ2-1; TRBD2 matches 8 bases. V was pared by 6 bases and J by 6 bases, with 7 bases of the junction left unmatched. This CDR3 region has 13 residues. CDR1 is SQVTM, CDR2 ANQGSEA, per germline. CDR3 DNA sequence: TGCAGCGTCAAAAAGGGACTAGGCAATGAGCAGTTCTTC. As protein: CSVKKGLGNEQFF.

In its sample, this clone was seen once. The CDR3 bases are TGTGCCAGCAGCTCGACCCCCGGGGATACGCAGTATTTT. Amino acid sequence: CASSSTPGDTQYF. This sequence joins TRBV7-3 and TRBJ2-3; the D is unclear. The CDR3 is made up of 13 amino acids. V shed 4 bases and J shed 6 bases, with 11 bases lying between them. Germline V gives CDR1 SGHTA, CDR2 FQGTGA.

The chain combines TRBV7-2 with TRBJ1-5; no firm D call. The V gene lost 3 bases and the J gene lost 6 bases, with 12 bases spanning the gap. Germline loops: CDR1 SGHTA, CDR2 FQGNSA. The CDR3 loop spans 14 amino acids. The CDR3 is CASSFGGSGQPQHF. The CDR3 DNA reads TGTGCCAGCAGCTTCGGAGGGTCGGGTCAGCCCCAGCATTTT. Based on the CDR3 plus reference TRBV7-2 and TRBJ1-5, the full variable domain is GAGVSQSPSNKVTEKGKDVELRCDPISGHTALYWYRQSLGQGLEFLIYFQGNSAPDKSGLPSDRFSAERTGGSVSTLTIQRTQQEDSAVYLCASSFGGSGQPQHFGDGTRLSIL.

DNA for the CDR3: TGTGCCAGTAGTATAGATAACCAGGTCCTCAGTGGCTACACCTTC. Protein product: CASSIDNQVLSGYTF. This chain links TRBV19 with TRBJ1-2; D ambiguous. Germline V gene lookup returns CDR1 LNHDA and CDR2 SQIVND (reference sequence). V was clipped by 0 bases and J by 7 bases, with 15 bases between them. This CDR3 spans 15 amino acids.

The gene calls are TRBV27 and TRBJ2-4, with D possibly TRBD1 on 5 matching bases. The ends were cut back, 7 bases at V and 3 bases at J, with 16 bases in the middle. This CDR3 is 15 amino acids long. Germline V gene sequence: CDR1 MNHEY, CDR2 SMNVEV (reference sequence). The CDR3: CASKHQGFGKNIQYF. CDR3 DNA sequence: TGTGCCAGCAAACATCAGGGATTTGGCAAAAACATTCAGTACTTC.

The chain combines TRBV11-3 with TRBJ2-1; 10 bases are a match to TRBD2. The CDR3 covers 14 residues. CDR1 and CDR2 from the germline V gene are SGHNT and YENEEA. With 4 bases clipped from V and 5 bases from J, the junction kept 2 bases outside the gene matches. The CDR3 protein is CASSSSGSHNEQFF. The CDR3 DNA reads as TGTGCCAGCAGCTCTAGCGGGAGTCACAATGAGCAGTTCTTC. The complete variable domain, with remaining parts taken from reference TRBV11-3 and TRBJ2-1, reads EAGVVQSPRYKIIEKKQPVAFWCNPISGHNTLYWYLQNLGQGPELLIRYENEEAVDDSQLPKDRFSAERLKGVDSTLKIQPAELGDSAVYLCASSSSGSHNEQFFGPGTRLTVL.

The V gene is TRBV28, the J gene TRBJ1-5; weak D call: TRBD1 (6 bases). Between the trimmed V and J ends, which lost 5 bases and 5 bases, there was a span of 10 bases. The CDR3 sequence is 13 residues long. Germline values: CDR1 MDHEN, CDR2 SYDVKM. For the CDR3, the DNA is TGTGCCAGCAGTCCAGGGGCGGATCAGCCCCAGCATTTT. This gives the protein CASSPGADQPQHF.

This clone has a single count. The chain combines TRBV5-1 with TRBJ1-2; no definite D call. The V end lost 4 bases, the J end lost 3 bases, and 7 bases lay between the germline ends. The CDR3 covers 12 residues. The germline CDR1 and CDR2 sequences are SGHRS and YFSETQ. The DNA of the CDR3 is TGCGCCAGCAGCGTGGCGGACTATGGCTACACCTTC. This encodes CASSVADYGYTF.

CDR3 amino acids: CSVEYRIPGSEQFF. In DNA form, the CDR3 reads TGCAGCGTTGAATACAGGATCCCAGGTAGTGAGCAGTTCTTC. The chain combines TRBV29-1 with TRBJ2-1, with D maybe TRBD1 (5 bases). The CDR3 runs 14 residues. Trimming pared 2 bases from V and 9 bases from J, leaving 17 bases between. Germline CDR1 SQVTM, CDR2 ANQGSEA.

The genes are TRBV2 and TRBJ1-2; possibly TRBD1 for D (6 bases). In germline, CDR1 is SNHLY, CDR2 FYNNEI. V was cut by 4 bases and J by 8 bases, with 17 bases left in between. The CDR3 contains 14 residues. The CDR3 loop reads CASSGNRAFGGYTF. For the CDR3, the DNA is TGTGCCAGCAGTGGGAACAGGGCTTTTGGGGGCTACACCTTC.